This TCR beta chain was profiled in a study of cytomegalovirus exposure and HLA in healthy donors. Notes on the study in general: Some highly shared sequence variants likely arose as a pipeline artifact.

The PCR had 60 Vbeta and 13 Jbeta primers. Some clones are missing from TCRdb's copy, which holds only in-frame ones; the method was immunoSEQ multiplex PCR. The repertoire has roughly 170,000 clones, 84% of them found once; the top ten carry 4% to 6%. The germline V gene encodes CDR1 ENHRY and CDR2 SYGVKD. The CDR3 consists of 14 residues. The junction had 6 bases not matched to a gene; V was cut back by 6 bases and J by 4 bases. Points on this clone: Antigen unknown.

The chain combines TRBV10-3 with TRBJ1-3; 7 bases are a match to TRBD1. Source material: PBMCs. The sequence was collected from a girl aged 5 to 17 in good health and CMV-seropositive. CDR3 in amino acids: CAIRDTGAGNTIYF. In DNA form, the CDR3 reads TGTGCCATCAGGGATACAGGGGCAGGAAACACCATATATTTT.